This T cell receptor beta chain originates from a study of T cells and Merkel cell carcinoma outcomes. Study-level points and caveats: In Merkel cell carcinoma, repertoire and T-cell density reportedly predicted outcomes.

As for this clone: Its cognate antigen is unknown.

The germline V gene encodes CDR1 SGHNT and CDR2 YENEEA. The length of the CDR3 is 15 residues. V lost 5 bases and J lost 4, with 16 bases in between. Only in-frame clones appear in the TCRdb table, and some are missing; sequencing was by immunoSEQ multiplex PCR. The sample lists 15,000 to 25,000 clones; roughly 87% were seen once. The TCR comes from a human donor with Merkel cell carcinoma. The sequenced material came from tumor tissue from Merkel cell carcinoma. The rearrangement joins TRBV11-3 to TRBJ2-3; D is tentatively TRBD1 or TRBD2 (6 bases each). The CDR3 here is CASSPEWGAPDTQYF. The CDR3 DNA reads as TGTGCCAGCAGCCCAGAGTGGGGGGCACCAGATACGCAGTATTTT.